A single sample is the source of the 20 T cell receptor beta chains below, sequenced in a study of cytomegalovirus exposure and HLA in healthy donors (dated by TCRdb to the late 2010s). The library was built by means of the immunoSEQ multiplex PCR assay. The multiplex PCR relied on a mix of 60 forward primers for TCR Vbeta segments and 13 reverse primers for TCR Jbeta segments. TCRdb provides this immuneACCESS table in a form limited to in-frame rearrangements. Some clones are lacking; in checked studies, under half of them reflect an unresolved V gene, and why the rest are absent is not known. This sample comprises more than 150,000 clones, about 80% of them detected only once. About 1.6% of the sample is in the top ten clones. Input material: PBMCs. All receptors derive from a man in his forties or fifties in good health and CMV-seronegative.

This chain connects TRBV5-6 to TRBJ2-6, with TRBD1 identical over 12 bases. Losses at the gene ends were 4 bases for V and 6 bases for J; bases not matched to a gene: 14. The CDR3 length is 19 residues. The germline V gene has CDR1 SGHDT and CDR2 YYEEEE. Here the CDR3 reads CASSTRLRDRGLMANVLTF. CDR3 DNA sequence: TGTGCCAGCAGCACCCGCCTCCGGGACAGGGGGCTCATGGCCAACGTCCTGACTTTC.

In this sample, this clone turned up once. This chain joins TRBV27 and TRBJ2-7, with D tentatively TRBD1 (6 bases). The CDR3 has 13 residues. V dropped 3 bases and J dropped 2 bases, with 8 bases sitting between them. Germline assignment: CDR1 MNHEY and CDR2 SMNVEV (reference sequence). This CDR3 reads CASSFGQTYEQYF. DNA for the CDR3: TGTGCCAGCAGTTTCGGACAGACCTACGAGCAGTACTTC.

The chain employs TRBV9 and TRBJ2-7; 11 bases match TRBD2. The CDR3 runs to 18 residues. V shed 0 bases, J shed 1 base, and the junction held 9 bases outside the gene matches. Looked up from germline, CDR1 is SGDLS and CDR2 is YYNGEE. The CDR3 sequence: CASSVAASGRPNSYEQYF. The CDR3 coding sequence is TGTGCCAGCAGCGTAGCGGCTAGCGGGAGGCCTAATTCCTACGAGCAGTACTTC.

CDR3 in DNA: TGTGCCAGCAGCTCCGGGACAGGGAAGGATCAGCCCCAGCATTTT. Its translation: CASSSGTGKDQPQHF. This sequence joins TRBV7-8 and TRBJ1-5, with 9 bases fitting TRBD1. V lost 4 bases and J lost 5; bases outside the gene matches: 6. The CDR3 length is 15 residues. CDR1 and CDR2 (germline): SGHVS, FQNEAQ.

The rearrangement links TRBV28 to TRBJ1-2; 8 bases are a match to TRBD1. The V gene end was trimmed by 4 bases and the J gene end by 8 bases; junction bases not matched to a gene: 6. The CDR3 length is 13 residues. CDR1 and CDR2 (germline): MDHEN, SYDVKM. For the CDR3, the DNA is TGTGCCAGCAGTTCGCCAGGGGGCAGAGGCTACACCTTC. Translation: CASSSPGGRGYTF.

This chain joins TRBV4-3 and TRBJ2-7; D gene unclear. The V end lost 0 bases, the J end lost 0 bases, and 12 bases lay between the germline ends. This CDR3 comprises 16 residues. CDR1 is LGHNA, CDR2 YSLEER, per germline. In DNA form, the CDR3 reads TGCGCCAGCAGCCAAGAATGGGCAGCTTACTCCTACGAGCAGTACTTC. The encoded protein is CASSQEWAAYSYEQYF.

The chain is built from TRBV12-5 and TRBJ2-5; 8 bases align to TRBD1. Germline assignment: CDR1 LGHNT and CDR2 FRNRAP. The CDR3 runs to 16 residues. The J segment lost 2 bases and the V segment lost 4 bases, leaving 9 bases of the junction unmatched. In DNA form, the CDR3 reads TGTGCTAGTGGTTCTGGGACAGGTAATTTACAAGAGACCCAGTACTTC. Translation: CASGSGTGNLQETQYF.

V is TRBV28 and J is TRBJ1-2, with D uncertain. Germline CDR1 reads MDHEN; CDR2 reads SYDVKM. The CDR3 runs to 10 residues. The germline V and J ends were trimmed by 10 bases and 5 bases, with 8 bases remaining between them. CDR3 residues: CATSGYGYTF. CDR3 coding DNA: TGTGCCACCTCGGGGTATGGCTACACCTTC.

This chain uses TRBV9 with TRBJ1-2, with a weak D call TRBD1 (6 bases). The germline V gene has CDR1 SGDLS and CDR2 YYNGEE. The length of the CDR3 is 16 residues. The ends were cut back, 4 bases at V and 5 bases at J, with 21 bases in the middle. CDR3 DNA sequence: TGTGCCAGCAGCCCTTTCACCGGGACAACGGGGTATGGCTACACCTTC. The encoded protein is CASSPFTGTTGYGYTF. The full variable domain, rest sourced from reference TRBV9 and TRBJ1-2, is DSGVTQTPKHLITATGQRVTLRCSPRSGDLSVYWYQQSLDQGLQFLIQYYNGEERAKGNILERFSAQQFPDLHSELNLSSLELGDSALYFCASSPFTGTTGYGYTFGSGTRLTVV.

The genes are TRBV7-3 and TRBJ2-2; 9 bases agree with TRBD1. CDR1 and CDR2 from the germline V gene are SGHTA and FQGTGA. J gave up 7 bases and V 5 bases, and 11 bases lay outside the gene matches. The CDR3 is made up of 16 amino acids. Here the CDR3 reads CASSISPGTGHGELFF. DNA for the CDR3: TGTGCCAGCAGCATTAGTCCCGGGACAGGGCACGGGGAGCTGTTTTTT.

The chain uses TRBV6-6 and TRBJ1-2; the D gene is possibly TRBD1 (5 bases). Germline CDR1 is MNHNY and CDR2 is SVGAGI (reference sequence). The CDR3 extends over 14 amino acids. Trimming stripped 2 bases from V and 7 bases from J, with 14 bases between. The CDR3: CASSYARDGGGYTF. DNA of the CDR3: TGTGCCAGCAGTTACGCCCGGGACGGGGGTGGCTACACCTTC.

The V and J genes are TRBV6-5 and TRBJ2-3, with TRBD2 matching over 11 bases. V trimming: 4 bases; J trimming: 5 bases; junction bases outside the gene matches: 8. This CDR3 is built from 16 residues. Per germline, CDR1 MNHEY and CDR2 SVGAGI. Here the CDR3 reads CASSFAGTSGQDTQYF. The CDR3 DNA reads TGTGCCAGCAGTTTCGCCGGGACTAGCGGACAAGATACGCAGTATTTT.

The chain employs TRBV5-4 and TRBJ1-2; 8 bases agree with TRBD1. The V gene end was trimmed by 3 bases and the J gene end by 4 bases; junction bases not matched to a gene: 5. Looked up from germline, CDR1 is SGHNT and CDR2 is YYREEE (reference sequence). The CDR3 has 14 residues. As DNA, the CDR3 is TGTGCCAGCAGCTCGACAGGGGTTGTCTATGGCTACACCTTC. Its translation is CASSSTGVVYGYTF.

With regard to this clone: At one boundary the junction diverges from the germline segment, which might be a read error. The V and J genes are TRBV7-7 and TRBJ2-2; TRBD2 matches at 14 bases. Germline CDR1 and CDR2: SSHAT and FNYEAQ (reference sequence). The CDR3 loop spans 17 amino acids. CDR3 DNA sequence: TGTGCTAGCAGCCCCGGGACTAGCGGGGGAAGAACCGGGGAGCTGTTTTTT. This codes for CASSPGTSGGRTGELFF. The whole variable domain, remainder taken from reference TRBV7-7 and TRBJ2-2, is GAGVSQSPRYKVTKRGQDVTLRCDPISSHATLYWYQQALGQGPEFLTYFNYEAQPDKSGLPSDRFSAERPEGSISTLTIQRTEQRDSAMYRCASSPGTSGGRTGELFFGEGSRLTVL.

The rearrangement joins TRBV27 to TRBJ1-2, with D unclear. The CDR3 totals 12 residues. The germline V and J ends were trimmed by 4 bases and 6 bases, with 9 bases remaining between them. CDR1 is MNHEY and CDR2 is SMNVEV in the germline V gene (reference sequence). The CDR3 nucleotides read TGTGCCAGCAGTTCCGTGAGGGATGGCTACACCTTC. Its translation: CASSSVRDGYTF.

This chain's CDR3 is CASSRGGRLNTEAFF. The CDR3 DNA is TGTGCCAGCAGTAGGGGAGGACGGTTGAACACTGAAGCTTTCTTT. The chain combines TRBV28 with TRBJ1-1, with D perhaps TRBD1 (5 bases). The CDR3 sequence is 15 residues long. V shed 5 bases and J shed 0 bases, with 13 bases lying between them. The germline CDR1 and CDR2 sequences are MDHEN and SYDVKM. Combining the CDR3 with reference TRBV28 and TRBJ1-1 gives the whole variable domain DVKVTQSSRYLVKRTGEKVFLECVQDMDHENMFWYRQDPGLGLRLIYFSYDVKMKEKGDIPEGYSVSREKKERFSLILESASTNQTSMYLCASSRGGRLNTEAFFGQGTRLTVV.

The rearrangement joins TRBV6-6 to TRBJ1-2; 9 bases agree with TRBD1. Germline V lookup: CDR1 MNHNY, CDR2 SVGAGI (reference sequence). J was trimmed by 9 bases and V by 5 bases; bases with no gene match: 7. The CDR3 totals 13 residues. CDR3 in amino acids: CASSGGQGRRYTF. As DNA, the CDR3 is TGTGCCAGCAGTGGGGGACAGGGTAGGCGCTACACCTTC.

The rearrangement links TRBV28 to TRBJ1-4, with D perhaps TRBD1 (6 bases). V lost 7 bases to trimming and J lost 10 bases, with 16 bases between them. The CDR3 sequence is 13 residues long. Germline CDR1 reads MDHEN; CDR2 reads SYDVKM. The CDR3 nucleotides are TGTGCCAGCACCGACCCAGGGGTTGGAAAACTGTTTTTT. It is translated as CASTDPGVGKLFF.

The rearrangement joins TRBV7-9 to TRBJ2-7; the match to TRBD2 covers 8 bases. The germline V gene encodes CDR1 SEHNR and CDR2 FQNEAQ (reference sequence). This CDR3 contains 15 residues. The V gene end was trimmed by 5 bases and the J gene end by 0 bases; junction bases not matched to a gene: 6. The CDR3 nucleotides read TGTGCCAGCAGCGGACTAGCCGAAATCTCCTACGAGCAGTACTTC. Protein sequence: CASSGLAEISYEQYF.

V usage is TRBV5-4 and J usage is TRBJ2-1, with 11 nucleotides matching TRBD1. Per germline, CDR1 SGHNT and CDR2 YYREEE (reference sequence). The CDR3 runs to 15 residues. The ends lost 5 bases at V and 3 bases at J; junction bases unmatched: 4. The DNA for the CDR3 is TGTGCCAGCAGGCCCGGGACAGGGGGCTACAATGAGCAGTTCTTC. Translation gives CASRPGTGGYNEQFF.